Below, 3 T cell receptor beta chains from the same sample are listed, as sequenced in a study of T cell repertoires in cytomegalovirus infection. TCRdb reprocessed the reads with MiXCR, giving one entry per CDR3 protein. The sample lists hundreds of thousands of distinct CDR3 sequences, 24% occurring once. What was sequenced was CD8+ T cells from PBMCs. The receptors here all came from a human donor in good health (CMV status not recorded). Some clones in this sample may be carry-over from other donors' samples.

The chain uses TRBV28 and TRBJ1-2; D gene unclear. This CDR3 has 14 residues. CDR1 is MDHEN and CDR2 is SYDVKM in the germline V gene. Trimming pared 5 bases from V and 1 base from J, leaving 11 bases between. Here the CDR3 DNA reads TGTGCCAGCAGTCATATTCAAATTAACTATGGCTACACCTTC. Encoded protein: CASSHIQINYGYTF.

This clonotype has a count of ten or more. The rearrangement joins TRBV7-6 to TRBJ2-1; tentatively, D is TRBD1 or TRBD2 (5 bases each). V was clipped by 1 base and J by 5 bases, with 9 bases between them. The germline V gene has CDR1 SGHVS and CDR2 FNYEAQ. CDR3 length: 14 amino acids. The CDR3 reads CASSLVWGNNEQFF. The CDR3 DNA reads TGTGCCAGCAGCTTAGTATGGGGGAACAATGAGCAGTTCTTC.

As for this clonotype: The junction departs from germline at one end; a sequencing error may be responsible. V usage is TRBV6-2 or TRBV6-3 and J usage is TRBJ2-1; 10 nucleotides agree with TRBD2. The germline V gene has CDR1 MNHEY and CDR2 SVGEGT. The CDR3 sequence is 16 residues long. CDR3 coding DNA: TGTGCCAACAGTCTCGGGATAGCGGGGGGCGTCAATGAGCAGTTCTTC. It codes for CANSLGIAGGVNEQFF.